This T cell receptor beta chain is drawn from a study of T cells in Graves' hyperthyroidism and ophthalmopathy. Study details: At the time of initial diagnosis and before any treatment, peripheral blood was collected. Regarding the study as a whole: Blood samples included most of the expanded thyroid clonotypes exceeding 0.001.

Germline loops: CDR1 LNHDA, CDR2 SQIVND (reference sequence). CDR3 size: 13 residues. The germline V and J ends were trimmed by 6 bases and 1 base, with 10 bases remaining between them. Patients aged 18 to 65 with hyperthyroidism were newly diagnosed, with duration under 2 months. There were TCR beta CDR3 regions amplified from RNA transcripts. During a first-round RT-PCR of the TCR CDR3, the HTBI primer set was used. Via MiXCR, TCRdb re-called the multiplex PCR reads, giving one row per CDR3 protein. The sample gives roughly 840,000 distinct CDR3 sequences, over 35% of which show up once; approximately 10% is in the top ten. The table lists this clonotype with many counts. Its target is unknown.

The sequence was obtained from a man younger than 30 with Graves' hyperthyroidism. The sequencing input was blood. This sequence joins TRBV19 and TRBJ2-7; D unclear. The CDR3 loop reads CASSPTDSYEQYF. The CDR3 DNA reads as TGTGCCAGTAGCCCAACAGATTCCTACGAGCAGTACTTC.